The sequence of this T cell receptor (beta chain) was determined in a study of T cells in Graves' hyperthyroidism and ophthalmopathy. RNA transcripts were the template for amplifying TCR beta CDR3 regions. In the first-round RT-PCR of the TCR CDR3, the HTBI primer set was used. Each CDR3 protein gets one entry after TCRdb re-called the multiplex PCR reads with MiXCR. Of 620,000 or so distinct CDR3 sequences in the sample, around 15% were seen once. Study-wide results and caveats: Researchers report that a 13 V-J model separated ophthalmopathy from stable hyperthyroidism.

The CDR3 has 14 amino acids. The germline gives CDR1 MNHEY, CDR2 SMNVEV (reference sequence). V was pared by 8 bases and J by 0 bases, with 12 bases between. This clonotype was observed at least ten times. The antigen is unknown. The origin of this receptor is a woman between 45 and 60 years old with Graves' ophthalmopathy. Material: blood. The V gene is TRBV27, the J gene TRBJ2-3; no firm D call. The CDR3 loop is CASYSAPSTDTQYF. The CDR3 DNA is TGTGCCAGCTATTCAGCCCCTAGCACAGATACGCAGTATTTT.